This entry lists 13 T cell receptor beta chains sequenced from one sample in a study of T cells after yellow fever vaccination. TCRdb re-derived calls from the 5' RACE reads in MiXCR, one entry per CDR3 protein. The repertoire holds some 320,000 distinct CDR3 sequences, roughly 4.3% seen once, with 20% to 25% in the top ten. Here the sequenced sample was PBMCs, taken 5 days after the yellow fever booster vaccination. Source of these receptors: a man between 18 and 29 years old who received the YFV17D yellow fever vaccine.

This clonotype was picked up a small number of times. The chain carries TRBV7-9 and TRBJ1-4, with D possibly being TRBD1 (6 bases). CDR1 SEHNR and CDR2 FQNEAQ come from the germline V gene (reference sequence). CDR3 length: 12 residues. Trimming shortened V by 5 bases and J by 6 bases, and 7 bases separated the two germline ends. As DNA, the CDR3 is TGTGCCAGCAGCGGGGGGCATGAAAAACTGTTTTTT. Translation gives CASSGGHEKLFF. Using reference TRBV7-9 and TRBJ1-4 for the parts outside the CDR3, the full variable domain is DTGVSQNPRHKITKRGQNVTFRCDPISEHNRLYWYRQTLGQGPEFLTYFQNEAQLEKSRLLSDRFSAERPKGSFSTLEIQRTEQGDSAMYLCASSGGHEKLFFGSGTQLSVL.

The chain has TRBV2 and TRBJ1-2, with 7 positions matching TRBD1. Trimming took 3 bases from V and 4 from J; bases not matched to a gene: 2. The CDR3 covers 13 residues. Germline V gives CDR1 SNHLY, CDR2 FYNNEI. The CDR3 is CASSEGQFYGYTF. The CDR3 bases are TGTGCCAGCAGTGAGGGACAGTTCTATGGCTACACCTTC. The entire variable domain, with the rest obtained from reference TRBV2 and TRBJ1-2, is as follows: EPEVTQTPSHQVTQMGQEVILRCVPISNHLYFYWYRQILGQKVEFLVSFYNNEISEKSEIFDDQFSVERPDGSNFTLKIRSTKLEDSAMYFCASSEGQFYGYTFGSGTRLTVV.

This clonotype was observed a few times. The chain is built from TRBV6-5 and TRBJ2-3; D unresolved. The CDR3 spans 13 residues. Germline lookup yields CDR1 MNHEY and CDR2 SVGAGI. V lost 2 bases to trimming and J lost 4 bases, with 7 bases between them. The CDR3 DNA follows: TGTGCCAGCAGTTACCGCAGAGCAGATACGCAGTATTTT. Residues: CASSYRRADTQYF.

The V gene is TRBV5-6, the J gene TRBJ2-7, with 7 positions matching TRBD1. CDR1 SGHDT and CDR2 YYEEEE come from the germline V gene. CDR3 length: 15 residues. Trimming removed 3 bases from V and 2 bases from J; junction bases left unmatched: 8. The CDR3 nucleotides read TGTGCCAGCAGCTCGGAAGGGACAGAGGCCTACGAGCAGTACTTC. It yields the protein CASSSEGTEAYEQYF.

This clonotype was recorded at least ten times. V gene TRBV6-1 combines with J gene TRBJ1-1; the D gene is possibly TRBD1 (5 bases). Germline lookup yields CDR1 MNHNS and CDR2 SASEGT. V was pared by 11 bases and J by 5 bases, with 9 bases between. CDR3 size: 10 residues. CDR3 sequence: CAAGRTEAFF. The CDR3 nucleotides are TGTGCCGCGGGGCGAACTGAAGCTTTCTTT.

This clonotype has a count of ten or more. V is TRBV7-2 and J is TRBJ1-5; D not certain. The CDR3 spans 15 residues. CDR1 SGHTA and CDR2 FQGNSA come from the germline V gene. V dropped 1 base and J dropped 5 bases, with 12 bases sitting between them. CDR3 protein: CASSLGSAVHQPQHF. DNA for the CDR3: TGTGCCAGCAGCTTAGGTTCGGCAGTTCATCAGCCCCAGCATTTT.

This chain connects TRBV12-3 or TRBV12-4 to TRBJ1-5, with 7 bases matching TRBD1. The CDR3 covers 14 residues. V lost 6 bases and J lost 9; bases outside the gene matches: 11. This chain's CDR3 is CASRLQGPGTPQHF. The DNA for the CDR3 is TGTGCCAGCAGGCTACAGGGGCCCGGGACGCCCCAGCATTTT.

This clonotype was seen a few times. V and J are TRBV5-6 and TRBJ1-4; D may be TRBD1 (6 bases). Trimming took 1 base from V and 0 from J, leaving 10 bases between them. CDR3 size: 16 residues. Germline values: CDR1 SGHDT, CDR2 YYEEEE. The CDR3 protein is CASSLLQGTTNEKLFF. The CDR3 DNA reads TGTGCCAGCAGCTTGTTGCAGGGGACAACTAATGAAAAACTGTTTTTT. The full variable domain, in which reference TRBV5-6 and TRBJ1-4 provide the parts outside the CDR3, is DAGVTQSPTHLIKTRGQQVTLRCSPKSGHDTVSWYQQALGQGPQFIFQYYEEEERQRGNFPDRFSGHQFPNYSSELNVNALLLGDSALYLCASSLLQGTTNEKLFFGSGTQLSVL.

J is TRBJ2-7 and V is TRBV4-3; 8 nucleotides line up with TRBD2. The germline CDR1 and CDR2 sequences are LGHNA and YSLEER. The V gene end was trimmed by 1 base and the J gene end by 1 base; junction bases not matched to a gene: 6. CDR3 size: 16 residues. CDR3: CASSQVFGGESYEQYF. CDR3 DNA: TGCGCCAGCAGCCAAGTGTTCGGGGGGGAGTCCTACGAGCAGTACTTC.

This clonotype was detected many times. In nucleotides, the CDR3 is TGTGCCAGCAAAGGTCGGTACTCTGAAGCTTTCTTT. It translates to CASKGRYSEAFF. The chain recombines TRBV7-3 with TRBJ1-1; D is unresolved. V was pared by 7 bases and J by 6 bases, with 12 bases between. The germline gives CDR1 SGHTA, CDR2 FQGTGA. The CDR3 spans 12 residues. Variable domain in full (rest from reference TRBV7-3 and TRBJ1-1): GAGVSQTPSNKVTEKGKYVELRCDPISGHTALYWYRQSLGQGPEFLIYFQGTGAADDSGLPNDRFFAVRPEGSVSTLKIQRTERGDSAVYLCASKGRYSEAFFGQGTRLTVV.

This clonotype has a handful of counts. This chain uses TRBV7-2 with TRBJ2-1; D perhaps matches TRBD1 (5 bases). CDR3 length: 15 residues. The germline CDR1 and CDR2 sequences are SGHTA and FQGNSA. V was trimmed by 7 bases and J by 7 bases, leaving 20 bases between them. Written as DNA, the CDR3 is TGTGCCAGCACCCTCCGGGTAGGGGTAACTAATGAGCAGTTCTTC. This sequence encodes CASTLRVGVTNEQFF.

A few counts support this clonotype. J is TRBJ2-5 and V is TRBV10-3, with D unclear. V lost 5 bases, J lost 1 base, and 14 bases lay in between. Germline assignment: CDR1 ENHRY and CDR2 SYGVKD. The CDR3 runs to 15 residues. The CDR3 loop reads CAISRTQNLQETQYF. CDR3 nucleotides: TGTGCCATCAGTAGAACACAGAACCTCCAAGAGACCCAGTACTTC.

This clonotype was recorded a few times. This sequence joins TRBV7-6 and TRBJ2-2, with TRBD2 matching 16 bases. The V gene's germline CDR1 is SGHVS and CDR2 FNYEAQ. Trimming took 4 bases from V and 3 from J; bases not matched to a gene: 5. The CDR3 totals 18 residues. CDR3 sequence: CASSSPGLAGGYTGELFF. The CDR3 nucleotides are TGTGCCAGCAGCTCCCCGGGACTAGCGGGGGGGTACACCGGGGAGCTGTTTTTT.